What follows is one TCR beta chain and its context. What it recognizes is unknown. Assay: immunoSEQ multiplex PCR; the TCRdb copy retains only in-frame clones and omits some. The data show tens of thousands of clones, with over 85% seen just once and 3.8% held by the top ten. This sample stems from a study of cytomegalovirus exposure and HLA in healthy donors. It was the roughly 120-subject validation cohort, separate from the 666-subject first cohort, to which the donors belonged. Findings of the study overall: The dataset shows that most TCR sequences were rare, while some public TCRs occurred in many donors. Reports showed the classifier diagnosing cytomegalovirus status with high specificity and sensitivity.

CDR1 is MGHRA, CDR2 YSYEKL, per germline. This CDR3 is built from 14 residues. V dropped 2 bases and J dropped 6; count of bases not matched to a gene: 5. This TCR was recovered from a woman between 18 and 29 years old in good health and CMV-seropositive. Input material: PBMCs. The chain has TRBV4-1 and TRBJ1-2; 8 nucleotides match TRBD1. The CDR3 DNA follows: TGCGCCAGCAGCCAACCGGGCAGGGGGCATGGCTACACCTTC. This codes for CASSQPGRGHGYTF.